This T cell receptor (beta chain) came from a study of cytomegalovirus exposure and HLA in healthy donors. Overall study results and limits: Earlier analysis found most TCR beta V segments productive about 87% or about 30% of the time. The later analysis indicated that the majority of CMV-associated TCR beta chains appeared HLA-restricted.

Germline values: CDR1 WNHNN, CDR2 SYGVQD (reference sequence). This CDR3 contains 14 residues. V shed 3 bases and J shed 5 bases, with 13 bases lying between them. The PCR made use of 60 Vbeta and 13 Jbeta primers. Libraries were prepared by immunoSEQ multiplex PCR; TCRdb keeps only in-frame clonotypes and omits some of them. The repertoire table contains roughly 80,000 clones. Concerning this clone itself: Its target is not known.

The clonotype comes from a man aged 45-65 years in good health and CMV-seronegative. The chain carries TRBV10-1 and TRBJ1-1, with D perhaps TRBD1 (6 bases). Sequencing input: PBMCs. In DNA form, the CDR3 reads TGCGCCAGCAGTGAAAGGTTCAGGGGTACTGAAGCTTTCTTT. This encodes CASSERFRGTEAFF.